The rows below give T cell receptor beta chains drawn from one sample of a study of cytomegalovirus exposure and HLA in healthy donors. Libraries were prepared by immunoSEQ multiplex PCR; TCRdb keeps only in-frame clonotypes and omits some of them. Of 140,000 to 150,000 clones listed, around 10% were seen once; the top ten hold 1.8%. Sequenced: PBMCs. These receptors were collected from a male donor in good health and CMV-seronegative. Each CDR3 is given with its conserved first and last residue. The D gene is left open where the match is weak. Part of the rows lack a size; the others show once, few, many or a class for expanded clones.

V gene	clone size	D gene	J gene	CDR3 protein	CDR3 DNA
TRBV30	NA	NA	TRBJ2-1	CAWSVRQDYNEQFF	TGTGCCTGGAGTGTTCGACAGGACTACAATGAGCAGTTCTTC
TRBV5-1	NA	TRBD1	TRBJ2-7	CASSLGAGTGFREQYF	TGCGCCAGCAGCTTGGGCGCCGGGACAGGGTTCAGAGAGCAGTACTTC
TRBV7-8	NA	NA	TRBJ1-3	CASRGLGSSGNTIYF	TGTGCCAGCAGAGGATTGGGGAGCTCTGGAAACACCATATATTTT
TRBV27	few	NA	TRBJ2-7	CASRTVLSYEQYF	TGTGCCAGCAGAACAGTGTTATCCTACGAGCAGTACTTC
TRBV4-3	few	NA	TRBJ2-3	CASSQGANRVRTDTQYF	TGCGCCAGCAGCCAAGGGGCCAACAGGGTACGCACAGATACGCAGTATTTT
TRBV6-1	NA	NA	TRBJ2-3	CASSAELRSTDTQYF	TGTGCCAGCAGCGCGGAACTAAGGAGCACAGATACGCAGTATTTT
TRBV7-8	NA	NA	TRBJ2-5	CASRARDFQETQYF	TGTGCCAGCAGGGCCCGGGACTTTCAAGAGACCCAGTACTTC
TRBV5-1	NA	NA	TRBJ2-2	CASSLHSVTGELFF	TGCGCCAGCAGCTTGCACTCGGTGACCGGGGAGCTGTTTTTT
TRBV4-3	few	NA	TRBJ2-7	CASSQAQPGAAGEQYF	TGCGCCAGCAGCCAAGCCCAGCCCGGAGCCGCGGGTGAGCAGTACTTC
TRBV7-2	NA	NA	TRBJ1-1	CASSLASTGWTTEAFF	TGTGCCAGCAGCTTAGCGTCAACAGGGTGGACCACTGAAGCTTTCTTT
TRBV6-5	few	TRBD2	TRBJ2-7	CASSYRILAGDAEQYF	TGTGCCAGCAGTTACCGAATACTAGCGGGAGACGCCGAGCAGTACTTC
TRBV7-8	few	NA	TRBJ2-2	CASSLVGLGELFF	TGTGCCAGCAGCTTAGTGGGGCTCGGGGAGCTGTTTTTT
TRBV28	few	TRBD1	TRBJ1-5	CASRGTGDNQPQHF	TGTGCCAGCAGGGGGACAGGGGACAATCAGCCCCAGCATTTT
TRBV28	few	TRBD2	TRBJ2-1	CASSFPRLAGGHGVRNEQFF	TGTGCCAGCAGTTTCCCCCGACTAGCGGGGGGGCACGGGGTACGCAATGAGCAGTTCTTC
TRBV11-3	few	NA	TRBJ1-1	CASTQTEILDRTSPAFF	TGTGCCAGCACACAAACGGAGATACTAGATCGCACTAGCCCAGCTTTCTTT
TRBV27	NA	NA	TRBJ2-3	CASSLSGVSTDTQYF	TGTGCCAGCAGTTTATCCGGGGTCTCCACAGATACGCAGTATTTT
TRBV9	NA	NA	TRBJ2-1	CASTKTPTGGDNEQFF	TGTGCCAGCACCAAAACCCCGACAGGTGGCGACAATGAGCAGTTCTTC
TRBV19	few	NA	TRBJ1-3	CASSNYRSSGNTIYF	TGTGCCAGTAGTAACTACCGGAGCTCTGGAAACACCATATATTTT
TRBV29-1	NA	NA	TRBJ2-7	CSVEWRQGRQNSYEQYF	TGCAGCGTTGAATGGCGGCAGGGCCGACAGAACTCCTACGAGCAGTACTTC
TRBV4-3	NA	NA	TRBJ2-2	CASSHSSGLTGELFF	TGCGCCAGCAGCCACTCCAGTGGGCTGACCGGGGAGCTGTTTTTT